This T cell receptor beta chain appears in the sequencing data of a study of cytomegalovirus exposure and HLA in healthy donors. The PCR used 60 Vbeta and 13 Jbeta primers. Only in-frame clones appear in the TCRdb table, and some are missing; sequencing was by immunoSEQ multiplex PCR. The repertoire consists of 160,000 or so clones, with about three quarters occurring once and the leading ten covering approximately 7%. Germline loops: CDR1 SGHVS, CDR2 FQNEAQ. Trimming cost V 5 bases and J 6 bases, with 20 bases left between them. The CDR3 has 15 amino acids. The sequenced sample consisted of PBMCs. The TCR sequence derives from a woman between 35 and 50 years old in good health and CMV-seropositive. This chain uses TRBV7-8 with TRBJ2-7; a possible D gene is TRBD2 (6 bases). The CDR3 is CASSPSAQSPSEQYF. DNA of the CDR3: TGTGCCAGCAGCCCTAGCGCTCAATCTCCCTCCGAGCAGTACTTC. The variable domain in full, completed from reference TRBV7-8 and TRBJ2-7, reads GAGVSQSPRYKVAKRGQDVALRCDPISGHVSLFWYQQALGQGPEFLTYFQNEAQLDKSGLPSDRFFAERPEGSVSTLKIQRTQQEDSAVYLCASSPSAQSPSEQYFGPGTRLTVT.